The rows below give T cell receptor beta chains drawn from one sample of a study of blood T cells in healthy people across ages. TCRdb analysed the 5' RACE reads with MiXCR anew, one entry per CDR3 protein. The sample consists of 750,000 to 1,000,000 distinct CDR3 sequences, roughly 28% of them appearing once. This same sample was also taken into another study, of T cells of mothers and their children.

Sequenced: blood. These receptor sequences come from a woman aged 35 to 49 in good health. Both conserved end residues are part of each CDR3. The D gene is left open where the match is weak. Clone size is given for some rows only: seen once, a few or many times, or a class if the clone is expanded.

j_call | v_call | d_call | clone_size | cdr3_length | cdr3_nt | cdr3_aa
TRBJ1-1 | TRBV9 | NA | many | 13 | TGTGCCAGCAGCCGGGGTCTCGACACTGAAGCTTTCTTT | CASSRGLDTEAFF
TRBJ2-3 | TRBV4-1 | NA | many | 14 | TGCGCCAGCAGCCAAGATCAAACCAGAGATACGCAGTATTTT | CASSQDQTRDTQYF
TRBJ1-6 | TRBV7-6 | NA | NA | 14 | TGTGCCAGCAGCGCCGATCTGGTTAATTCACCCCTCCACTTT | CASSADLVNSPLHF
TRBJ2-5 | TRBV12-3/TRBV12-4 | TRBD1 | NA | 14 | TGTGCCAGCAAATTCGACAGGGCTCAAGAGACCCAGTACTTC | CASKFDRAQETQYF
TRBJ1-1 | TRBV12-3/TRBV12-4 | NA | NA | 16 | TGTACCAGCAGCTCGGGACGGACCCGTGCGAACACTGAAGCTTTCTTT | CTSSSGRTRANTEAFF
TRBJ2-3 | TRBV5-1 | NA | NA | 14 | TGCGCCAGCAGCAATTTGGCCCGAACAGATACGCAGTATTTT | CASSNLARTDTQYF
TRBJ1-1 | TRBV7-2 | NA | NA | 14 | TGTGCCAGCACCCTAGGGTACGGGAACACTGAAGCTTTCTTT | CASTLGYGNTEAFF
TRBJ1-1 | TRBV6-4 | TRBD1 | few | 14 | TGTGCCAGCAGCGCGGACAGGGGGGGCACTGAAGCTTTCTTT | CASSADRGGTEAFF
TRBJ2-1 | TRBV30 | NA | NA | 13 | TGTGCCTGGGGGGCAGGGTACTACAATGAGCAGTTCTTC | CAWGAGYYNEQFF
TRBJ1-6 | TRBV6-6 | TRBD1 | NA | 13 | TGTGCCAGCAGGGAAGACAGGGATTCACCCCTCCACTTT | CASREDRDSPLHF
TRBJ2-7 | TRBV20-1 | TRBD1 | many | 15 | TGCAGTGCTAGAGATGGGACAGGCCCTGGCAGCGAGCAGTACTTC | CSARDGTGPGSEQYF
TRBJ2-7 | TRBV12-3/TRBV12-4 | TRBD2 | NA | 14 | TGTGCCAGCAGTTCCGCTAGCGGGGCCTACGAGCAGTACTTC | CASSSASGAYEQYF
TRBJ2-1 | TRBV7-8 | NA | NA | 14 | TGTGCCAGCAGCAGTTCTGAGGGGCACAATGAGCAGTTCTTC | CASSSSEGHNEQFF